The text below deals with one T cell receptor (beta chain). About 0.5 to 1 ug RNA was reverse transcribed with random hexamers. immunoSEQ multiplex PCR amplified TCR beta CDR3 across 54 Vbeta, 13 Jbeta. TCRdb called the immunoSEQ multiplex PCR reads again in MiXCR, with one record for every CDR3 protein. The sample consists of around 130,000 distinct CDR3 sequences, roughly 80% of them appearing once. The data belong to a study of CD8 T cells in Susac syndrome. V was clipped by 4 bases and J by 9 bases; unmatched bases: 2. Germline CDR1 reads LNHDA; CDR2 reads SQIVND (reference sequence). The CDR3 is 12 residues long.

The TCR was taken from a human donor with multiple sclerosis. The sequencing input was CD8+ T cells from PBMCs. V usage is TRBV19 and J usage is TRBJ2-1, with 8 bases aligning to TRBD2. The chain's CDR3 is CASSSSGIEQFF. The CDR3 bases are TGTGCCAGTAGTAGTAGCGGGATTGAGCAGTTCTTC.